The source of this T cell receptor beta chain is a study of CD8+ T cells in alopecia areata. This CDR3 comprises 14 residues. Trimming took off 0 bases at V and 4 bases at J, with 7 bases between the two ends. Germline CDR1 reads SGHTA; CDR2 reads FQGTGA. Following extraction, RNA underwent reverse transcription to cDNA, which served as the sequencing template. Sequenced by immunoSEQ multiplex PCR; TCRdb stores in-frame clones only, minus some. The sample records some 120,000 clones, 50% to 60% being singletons. Study-wide results and caveats: Lesional tissue from the scalp (especially in alopecia totalis/universalis) showed higher clonality than normal scalp.

For this clone: The antigen is unknown.

Material: CD4+ T cells sorted from blood, obtained at week 0. This sequence was found in a human donor with alopecia areata. This chain links TRBV7-3 with TRBJ2-1, with D perhaps matching TRBD2 (6 bases). The DNA for the CDR3 is TGTGCCAGCAGCTTAACGGGGGGTTACAATGAGCAGTTCTTC. Amino acids: CASSLTGGYNEQFF.